The clone carrying this T cell receptor beta chain has only one observation. Its antigen is unknown. Before the COVID-19 pandemic, during about 2011-2019, CD4+ T cells were taken from unexposed donors. The cells were cultured for about ten days before CD4+ T cells were isolated. Cells permitting, SARS-CoV-2 S/N and four cold-coronavirus spikes were tested on unexposed-donor CD4+ T cells. The data were obtained in a study of CD4 T cells in relation to SARS-CoV-2 and coronaviruses. CDR1 GTSNPN and CDR2 SVGIG come from the germline V gene (reference sequence). CDR3 length: 15 amino acids. V dropped 3 bases and J dropped 9; count of bases not matched to a gene: 12. Produced via immunoSEQ multiplex PCR; TCRdb's table is partial and in-frame only. The data show some 21,000 clones, around 80% seen once. Broader study findings: SARS-CoV-2-driven expansion was significantly weaker in crossreactive than monoreactive clones.

Sequenced material: CD4+ T cells from PBMCs, cultured in vitro. The J gene is TRBJ2-1, the V gene TRBV30; 9 nucleotides agree with TRBD1. This receptor was obtained from a human donor in good health. Here the CDR3 DNA reads TGTGCCTGGAGGGGACCGGGACAGGGATTGGGTGAGCAGTTCTTC. Protein product: CAWRGPGQGLGEQFF. Based on the CDR3 plus reference TRBV30 and TRBJ2-1, the full variable domain is SQTIHQWPATLVQPVGSPLSLECTVEGTSNPNLYWYRQAAGRGLQLLFYSVGIGQISSEVPQNLSASRPQDRQFILSSKKLLLSDSGFYLCAWRGPGQGLGEQFFGPGTRLTVL.